Detailed here is one T cell receptor beta chain. Its recognized antigen is unknown. The record has no base qualities; no much larger clone is one base away. The data derive from a study of T cells in Graves' hyperthyroidism and ophthalmopathy (dated by TCRdb to between 2019 and 2020). Study-wide context: A discovery cohort of about a hundred patients, 43 with Graves' ophthalmopathy and about 58 with stable Graves' hyperthyroidism, was used to find distinguishing TCR V-J signatures. An independent validation cohort of about 19 hyperthyroidism patients and roughly 16 patients who later progressed to ophthalmopathy tested prospective prediction of ophthalmopathy. The roughly 100 discovery patients were randomly divided into training and test sets at a 7:3 ratio. In addition, the study compared T-cell repertoires in thyroid tissue and in blood from about 6 Graves' hyperthyroidism patients. After sampling, hyperthyroidism patients received methimazole starting at 30 mg daily, and ophthalmopathy patients received high-dose intravenous methylprednisolone. The paper describes TCR Vbeta CDR3 sequencing of about 140 peripheral blood samples, made up of roughly 45 ophthalmopathy patients, 70 to 75 hyperthyroidism patients and 17 progressor patients.

TCR beta CDR3 regions were amplified from RNA transcripts. The TCR CDR3 was subjected to a first round of RT-PCR using the HTBI primer set and the Qiagen OneStep RT-PCR kit. The libraries were constructed in a second round of multiplex PCR and then size-selected and purified. Paired-end sequencing of the libraries was performed with 100 bp reads on an Illumina HiSeq2000. Concerning the study's data processing: SOAPnuke was used to process the raw data, with reads discarded if the reads contained adapters or uncalled bases, had a mean Phred below 15, or lacked an exact constant-primer or identifier match. High-quality paired reads were merged using COPE v1.2.5, and each unique nucleotide sequence was defined as a clonotype. MiTCR v1.1 was used to align the clonotypes against IMGT TRBV, TRBD and TRBJ reference segments. The analysis was restricted to V-J combinations with a frequency above 0.0001, which together covered just over 98% of the repertoires. A TCS score was defined as the ratio between F50 (clonal expansion) and ExV (chaos), using BLOSUM62-based TCRdist between CDR3 peptides within each V-J. Welch's t-statistics and random forest reduced roughly 530 V-J features to roughly 13, which were used in a naive Bayes classifier (R e1071). Thyroid-blood repertoire similarity was quantified with the Morisita-Horn index. TCRdb reanalyzed the raw reads on its own, using fastp at Q25 for trimming and MiXCR for clone calling, and kept in-frame beta chains. For every CDR3 protein sequence, its rows merge into one entry that carries the most common genes and DNA. Clone size and V and J calls follow TCRdb, not the original study. The sample table lists a few hundred thousand distinct CDR3 sequences, roughly 50% of them with a count of one. Together, the top ten hold around 8% of the sample.

Stable Graves' hyperthyroidism was defined as no progression to ophthalmopathy during 18 months of follow-up. Hyperthyroidism patients were newly diagnosed, had a disease duration of under 2 months, and were aged 18 to 65 years. Any patient with an uncontrolled infection, another autoimmune disease, pregnancy or lactation was excluded. Diagnoses were based on clinical symptoms, serum thyroxine and TRAb, thyroid ultrasound and orbital computed tomography. Total RNA was extracted with Trizol reagent, and quality was checked on an Agilent 2100 Bioanalyzer. General conclusions and limits of the study: No statistical method was used to fix the sample size in advance, and group allocation was not hidden from the investigators. Ophthalmopathy was separated from stable hyperthyroidism by a 13 V-J signature model, with around 90% sensitivity and approximately 81% specificity obtained in cross-validation and 80%/75% obtained in testing. Most expanded thyroid clonotypes (frequency above 0.001) were also detected in blood, a finding suggesting that blood repertoires may reflect thyroid immune responses. In validation, the model predicted progression to ophthalmopathy a median of about 5.9 months before onset, with roughly 71% sensitivity and 72.22% specificity.

The TCR comes from a woman aged 18-29 years with Graves' hyperthyroidism. The sample taken for sequencing was peripheral blood or thyroid tissue (not recorded which).

Read as DNA, the sequence is TGTGCCAGCAGCTTAATCGGCGGGACAGGGGAGACCCAGTACTTC. The resulting protein is CASSLIGGTGETQYF. The sequence joins TRBV7-3 to TRBJ2-5; 9 of the junction bases match TRBD1. Trimming leaves V shorter by 1 base and J shorter by 5 bases, with the junction holding 5 bases beyond the gene matches. Taken from the germline V gene, the CDR1 and CDR2 loops are SGHTA and FQGTGA. The CDR3 sequence holds 15 residues, the cysteine and phenylalanine included. Left in the record is the CDR3 DNA by itself, 45 bases read in frame from the first base.